The clone carrying this T cell receptor beta chain appeared many times. The DNA ends 3 residues before the CDR3 does, and the rest of the CDR3 is filled in from the germline J gene. Germline V lookup: CDR1 KGHSH, CDR2 LQKENI. CDR3 length equals 18 residues. The sample comes from a study of T cell clonality in common variable immunodeficiency. Clones were read by immunoSEQ multiplex PCR, and TCRdb kept only the in-frame ones, dropping some. This sample comprises about 52,000 clones, none seen once only. The source is a person aged 18 to 75 in good health. The chain carries TRBV18 and TRBJ2-3, with 9 bases identical to TRBD1. Sequencing was performed on peripheral blood mononuclear cells. CDR3 sequence: CASSDRGNLKGAQETQYF. Incomplete CDR3 DNA: TGTGCCAGCTCAGACAGGGGGAATCTTAAGGGCGCTCAAGAGACG.